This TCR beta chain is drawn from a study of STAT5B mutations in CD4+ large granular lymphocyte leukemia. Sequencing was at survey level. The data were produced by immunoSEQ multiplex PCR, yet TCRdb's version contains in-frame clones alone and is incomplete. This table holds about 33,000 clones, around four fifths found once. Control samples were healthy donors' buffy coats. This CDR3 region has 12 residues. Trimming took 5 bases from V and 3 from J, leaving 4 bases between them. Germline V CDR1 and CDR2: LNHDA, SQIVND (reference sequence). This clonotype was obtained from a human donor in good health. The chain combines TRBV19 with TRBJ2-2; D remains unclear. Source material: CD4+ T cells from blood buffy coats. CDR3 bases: TGTGCCAGTAGTTTCGACACCGGGGAGCTGTTTTTT. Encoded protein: CASSFDTGELFF.